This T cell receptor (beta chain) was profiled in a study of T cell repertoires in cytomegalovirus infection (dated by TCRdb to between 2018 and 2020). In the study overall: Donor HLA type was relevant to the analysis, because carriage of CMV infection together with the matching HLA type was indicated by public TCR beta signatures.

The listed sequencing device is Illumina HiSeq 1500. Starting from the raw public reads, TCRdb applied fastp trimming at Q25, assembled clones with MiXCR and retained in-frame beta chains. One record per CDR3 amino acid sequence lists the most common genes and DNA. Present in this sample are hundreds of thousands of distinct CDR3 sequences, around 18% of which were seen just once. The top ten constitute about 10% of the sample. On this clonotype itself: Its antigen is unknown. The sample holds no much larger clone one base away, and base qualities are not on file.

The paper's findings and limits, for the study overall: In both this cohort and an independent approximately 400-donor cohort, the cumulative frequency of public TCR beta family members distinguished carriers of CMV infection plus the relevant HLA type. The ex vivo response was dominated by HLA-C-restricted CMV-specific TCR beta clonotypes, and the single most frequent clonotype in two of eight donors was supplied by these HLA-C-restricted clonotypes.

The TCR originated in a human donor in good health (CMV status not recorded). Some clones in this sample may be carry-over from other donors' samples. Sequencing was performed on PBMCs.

The DNA sequence is TGCGCCAGCATGGGGACTAGCGGGGACTCTGGGGCCAACGTCCTGACTTTC. It translates to CASMGTSGDSGANVLTF. The rearranged segments are TRBV5-1 and TRBJ2-6; 13 bases in the junction line up with TRBD2. V is pruned by 6 bases and J by 0 bases, leaving 3 bases of the junction without a gene match. The CDR3 covers 17 residues, taking in both the cysteine and the phenylalanine. The kept DNA is CDR3 alone, 51 bases in frame from the first base. For CDR1 and CDR2, the germline V gene lists SGHRS and YFSETQ.